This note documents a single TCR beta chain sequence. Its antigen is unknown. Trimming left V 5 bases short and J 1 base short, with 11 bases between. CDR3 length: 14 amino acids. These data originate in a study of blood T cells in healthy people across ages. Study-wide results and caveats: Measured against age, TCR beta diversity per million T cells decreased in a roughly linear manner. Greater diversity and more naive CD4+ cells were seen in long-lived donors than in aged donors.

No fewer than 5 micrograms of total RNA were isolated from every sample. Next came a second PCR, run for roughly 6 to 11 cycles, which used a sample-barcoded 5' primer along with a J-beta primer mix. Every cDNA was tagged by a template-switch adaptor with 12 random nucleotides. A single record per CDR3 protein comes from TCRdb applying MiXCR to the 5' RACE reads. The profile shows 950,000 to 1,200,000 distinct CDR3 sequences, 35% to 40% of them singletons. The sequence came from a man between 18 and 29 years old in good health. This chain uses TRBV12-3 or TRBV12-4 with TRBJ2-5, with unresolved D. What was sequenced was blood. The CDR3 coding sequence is TGTGCCAGCAGTCTCCAAGTCGCCCAAGAGACCCAGTACTTC. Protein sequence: CASSLQVAQETQYF.